This T cell receptor beta chain came from a study of identical twins. Study results and limitations: It was possible that invariant MAIT and iNKT cells partly confounded the zero-insertion analyses.

One entry per CDR3 protein results from TCRdb running MiXCR on the 5' RACE reads. The data contain around 200,000 distinct CDR3 sequences, 9.4% of them singletons. About this clonotype itself: Its antigen is undetermined.

Germline assignment: CDR1 MGHRA and CDR2 YSYEKL. The ends were cut back, 4 bases at V and 10 bases at J, with 23 bases in the middle. The CDR3 spans 16 residues. This receptor was obtained from a woman between 18 and 29 years old in good health. Specimen: memory (CD45RO+) T cells sorted from blood. The V and J genes are TRBV4-1 and TRBJ2-1; tentative D call: TRBD2 (5 bases). CDR3 DNA sequence: TGCGCCAGCAGCCCTTCGGAACTCGCGGGTCGGGTCGAGCAGTTCTTC. This encodes CASSPSELAGRVEQFF.